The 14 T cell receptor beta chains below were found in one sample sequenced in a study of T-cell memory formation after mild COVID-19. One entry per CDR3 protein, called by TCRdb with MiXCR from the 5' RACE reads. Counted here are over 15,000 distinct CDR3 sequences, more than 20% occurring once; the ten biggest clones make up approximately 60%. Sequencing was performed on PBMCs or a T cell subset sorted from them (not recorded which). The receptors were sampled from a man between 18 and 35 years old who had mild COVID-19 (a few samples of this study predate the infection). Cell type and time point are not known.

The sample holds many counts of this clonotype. The CDR3 sequence: CASSQEGPGQGLYEQYF. The DNA of the CDR3 is TGTGCCAGCAGCCAAGAAGGCCCGGGACAGGGTCTTTACGAGCAGTACTTC. This chain uses TRBV4-2 with TRBJ2-7; the match to TRBD1 covers 9 bases. Losses at the gene ends were 0 bases for V and 4 bases for J; bases not matched to a gene: 10. From germline, CDR1 is LGHNA and CDR2 YNFKEQ. The CDR3 sequence is 17 residues long.

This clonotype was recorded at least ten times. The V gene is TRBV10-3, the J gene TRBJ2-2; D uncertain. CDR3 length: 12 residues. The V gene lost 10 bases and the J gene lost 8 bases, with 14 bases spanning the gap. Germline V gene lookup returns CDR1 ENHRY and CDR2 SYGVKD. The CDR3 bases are TGTGCCAGTTACGGGCCGTCGGGGGAGCTGTTTTTT. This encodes CASYGPSGELFF.

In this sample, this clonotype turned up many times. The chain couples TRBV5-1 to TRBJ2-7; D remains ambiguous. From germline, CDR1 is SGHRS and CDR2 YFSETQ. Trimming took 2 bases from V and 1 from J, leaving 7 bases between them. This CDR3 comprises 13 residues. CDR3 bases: TGCGCCAGCAGCTTACGGCCTTCCTACGAGCAGTACGTC. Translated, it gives CASSLRPSYEQYV.

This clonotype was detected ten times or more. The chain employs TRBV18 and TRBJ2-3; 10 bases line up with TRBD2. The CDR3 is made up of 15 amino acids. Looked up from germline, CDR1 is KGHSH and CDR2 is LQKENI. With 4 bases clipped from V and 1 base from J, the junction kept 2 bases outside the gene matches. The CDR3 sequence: CASSQLAGRTDTQYF. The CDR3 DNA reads TGTGCCAGCTCACAACTAGCGGGGCGCACAGATACGCAGTATTTT.

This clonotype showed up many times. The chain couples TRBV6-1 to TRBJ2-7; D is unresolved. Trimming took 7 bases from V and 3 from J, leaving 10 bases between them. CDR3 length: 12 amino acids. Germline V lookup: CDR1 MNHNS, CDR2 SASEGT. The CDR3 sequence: CASNLGLYEQYF. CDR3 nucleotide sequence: TGTGCCAGCAACCTAGGCCTCTACGAGCAGTACTTC.

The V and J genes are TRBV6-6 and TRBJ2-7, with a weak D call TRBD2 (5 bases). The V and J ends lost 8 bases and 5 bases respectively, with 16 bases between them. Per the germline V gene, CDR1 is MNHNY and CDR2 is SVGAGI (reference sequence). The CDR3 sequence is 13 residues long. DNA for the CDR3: TGTGCCAGCTCCCTCGGGAAGACAAACGAGCAGTACGTC. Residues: CASSLGKTNEQYV.

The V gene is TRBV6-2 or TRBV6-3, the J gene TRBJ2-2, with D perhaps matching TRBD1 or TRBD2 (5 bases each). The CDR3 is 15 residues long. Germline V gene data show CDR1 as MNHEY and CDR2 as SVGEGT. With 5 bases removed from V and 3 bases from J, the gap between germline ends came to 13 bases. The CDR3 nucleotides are TGTGCCAGCAGTACGGGACCAGCGGACACCGGGGAGCTGTTTTTT. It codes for CASSTGPADTGELFF.

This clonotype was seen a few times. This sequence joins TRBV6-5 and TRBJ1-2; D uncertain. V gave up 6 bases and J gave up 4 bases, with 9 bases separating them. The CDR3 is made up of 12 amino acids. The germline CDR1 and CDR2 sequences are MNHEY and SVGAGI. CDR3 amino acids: CASRGIPYGYTF. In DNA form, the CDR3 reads TGTGCCAGCAGAGGCATCCCCTATGGCTACACCTTC.

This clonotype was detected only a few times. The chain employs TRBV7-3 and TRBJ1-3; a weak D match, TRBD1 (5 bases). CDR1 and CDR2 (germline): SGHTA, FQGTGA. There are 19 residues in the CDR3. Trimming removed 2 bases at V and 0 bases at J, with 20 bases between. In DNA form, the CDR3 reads TGTGCCAGCAGCTTACCCCGGGCAGGGAAAGGGAGCTCTGGAAACACCATATATTTT. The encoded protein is CASSLPRAGKGSSGNTIYF.

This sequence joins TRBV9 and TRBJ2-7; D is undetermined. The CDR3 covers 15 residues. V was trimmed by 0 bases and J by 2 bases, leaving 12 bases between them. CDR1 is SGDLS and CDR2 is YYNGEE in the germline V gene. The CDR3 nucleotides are TGTGCCAGCAGCGTAGCTGGGTCCTCCCCCTACGAGCAGTACTTC. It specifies CASSVAGSSPYEQYF.

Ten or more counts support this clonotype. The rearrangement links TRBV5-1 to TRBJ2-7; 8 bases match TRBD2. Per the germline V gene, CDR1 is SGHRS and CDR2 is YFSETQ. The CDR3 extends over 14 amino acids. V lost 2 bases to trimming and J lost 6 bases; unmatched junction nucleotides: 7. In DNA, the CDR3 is TGCGCCAGCAGCTTTCGCGAGCGGGGGCTCGAGCAGTACTTC. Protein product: CASSFRERGLEQYF.

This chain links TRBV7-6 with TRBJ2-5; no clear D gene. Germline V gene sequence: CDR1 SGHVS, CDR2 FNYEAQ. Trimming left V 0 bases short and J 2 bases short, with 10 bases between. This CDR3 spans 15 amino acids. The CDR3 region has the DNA TGTGCCAGCAGCTTAGCCACGGCGATGCAAGAGACCCAGTACTTC. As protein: CASSLATAMQETQYF.

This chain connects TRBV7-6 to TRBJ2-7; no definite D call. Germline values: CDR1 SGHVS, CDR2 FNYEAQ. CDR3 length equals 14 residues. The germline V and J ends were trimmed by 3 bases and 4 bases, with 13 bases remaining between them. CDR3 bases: TGTGCCAGCAGCTTCGGCACGGAAGGATACGAGCAGTACTTC. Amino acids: CASSFGTEGYEQYF.

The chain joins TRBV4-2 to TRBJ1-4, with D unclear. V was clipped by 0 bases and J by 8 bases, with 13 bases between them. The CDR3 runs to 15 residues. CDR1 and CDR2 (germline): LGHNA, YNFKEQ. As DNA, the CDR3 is TGTGCCAGCAGCCAAGATCCCACGAGGGCGGAAAAACTGTTTTTT. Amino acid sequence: CASSQDPTRAEKLFF.